These T cell receptor beta chains were read from a single sample in a study of T-cell memory formation after mild COVID-19. One entry per CDR3 protein, called by TCRdb with MiXCR from the 5' RACE reads. The data hold 450,000 or so distinct CDR3 sequences, with over 15% observed a single time. Sequenced sample: PBMCs or a T cell subset sorted from them (not recorded which). These receptor sequences come from an adult woman who had mild COVID-19 (a few samples of this study predate the infection). Cell type and time point are not known. The CDR3 runs from the conserved cysteine through the conserved F or W. A D gene is named only where the DNA matches it firmly.

J gene	V gene	CDR3 length	D gene	CDR3 protein
TRBJ2-7	TRBV15	14	-	CATRGRDSLYEQYF
TRBJ1-4	TRBV12-3/TRBV12-4	15	TRBD1	CASSAGTATNEKLFF
TRBJ1-2	TRBV6-1	15	-	CATRSQPVSNYGYTF
TRBJ2-1	TRBV12-3/TRBV12-4	20	TRBD2	CASSSTTSGRAPWLDNEQFF
TRBJ2-6	TRBV11-2	19	TRBD1	CASSLFPRRQGTGANVLTF
TRBJ2-2	TRBV11-1	17	-	CASSPRRRELNTGELFF
TRBJ2-5	TRBV12-3/TRBV12-4	15	TRBD1	CASSFGTASLETQYF
TRBJ2-7	TRBV18	15	-	CASSPIQGGLYEQYF
TRBJ2-7	TRBV5-4	14	TRBD2	CASSSGLAVYEQYF
TRBJ2-1	TRBV7-8	15	TRBD2	CASSLRLADKNEQFF
TRBJ2-1	TRBV18	13	-	CASSSEGYNEQFF
TRBJ2-3	TRBV5-4	15	TRBD1	CASSLRGQGSDTQYF
TRBJ2-1	TRBV24-1	12	-	CATSGPLDEQFF
TRBJ2-5	TRBV12-3/TRBV12-4	16	-	CASSPAGQSQGETQYF
TRBJ2-7	TRBV12-3/TRBV12-4	15	TRBD1	CASSRQGIGTYEQYF
TRBJ2-3	TRBV6-5	15	-	CASSPAGAGPDTQYF
TRBJ2-7	TRBV12-3/TRBV12-4	13	-	CASGGGPVNEQYF
TRBJ2-5	TRBV7-2	15	-	CASSLGDWYQETQYF
TRBJ1-5	TRBV7-9	16	-	CASSFGVGSSNQPQHF
TRBJ2-1	TRBV11-2	16	-	CASSRTQPGTHNEQFF
TRBJ2-1	TRBV7-2	12	TRBD2	CASSRRGGEQFF
TRBJ2-3	TRBV20-1	12	-	CSARGSTDTQYF
TRBJ1-1	TRBV29-1	15	TRBD1	CSVSDRGRSDTEAFF
TRBJ2-1	TRBV4-3	16	TRBD2	CASSQPAGSGGHEQFF
TRBJ1-1	TRBV20-1	15	-	CSARDGHSMNTEAFF
TRBJ1-5	TRBV5-1	14	TRBD1	CASSAGQGDNPQHF
TRBJ2-3	TRBV3-1	18	TRBD2	CASSQGSLLAGDADTQYF
TRBJ1-4	TRBV28	11	-	CASSFLEKLFF
TRBJ1-6	TRBV7-9	17	-	CASSAWPGRNRNSPLHF
TRBJ2-3	TRBV11-2	17	-	CASSVGPSWGDTDTQYF
TRBJ2-3	TRBV24-1	15	TRBD1	CATSDDRGRTDTQYF